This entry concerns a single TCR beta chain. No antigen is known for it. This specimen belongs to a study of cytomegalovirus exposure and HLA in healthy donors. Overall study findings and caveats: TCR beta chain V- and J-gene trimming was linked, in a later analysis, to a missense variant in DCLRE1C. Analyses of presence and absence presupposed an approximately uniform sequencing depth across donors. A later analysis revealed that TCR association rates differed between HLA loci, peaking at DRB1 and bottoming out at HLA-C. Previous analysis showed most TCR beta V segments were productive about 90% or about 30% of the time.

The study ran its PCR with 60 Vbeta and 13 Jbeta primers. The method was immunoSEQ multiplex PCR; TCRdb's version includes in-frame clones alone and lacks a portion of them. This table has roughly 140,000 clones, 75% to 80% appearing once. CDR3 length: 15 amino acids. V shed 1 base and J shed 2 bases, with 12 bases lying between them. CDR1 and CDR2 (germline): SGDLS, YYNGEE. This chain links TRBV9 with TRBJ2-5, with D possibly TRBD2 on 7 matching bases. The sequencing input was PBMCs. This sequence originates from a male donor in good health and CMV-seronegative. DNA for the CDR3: TGTGCCAGCAGCGTATGGGGGGGCGTTCAAGAGACCCAGTACTTC. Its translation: CASSVWGGVQETQYF.